This T cell receptor (beta chain) came from a study of vaccination and CD4 T cells after COVID-19. Whole-study findings and limits: Convalescent patients saw a median 86.3% of their reactive clones show up only after vaccination.

With the Oncomine TCR Beta short-read assay, DNA from cultured CD4+ T cells was sequenced. MiXCR, run by TCRdb on the PCR reads, gives a single entry per CDR3 protein. The repertoire has some 14,000 distinct CDR3 sequences, approximately 64% of them found once; the top ten carry about 14%. The treatment denotes: roughly 11-day PBMC culture with coronavirus spike peptide pools or control peptides (ViraFEST assay). ViraFEST used peptide pools to expand antigen-specific T cells, then sequenced TCRs. Researchers grew the cells for about 10 days and then pulled out CD4+ T cells by negative selection. V shed 5 bases and J shed 8 bases, with 18 bases lying between them. The CDR3 spans 14 residues. About this clonotype: Antigen: not known.

The sequence came from a human donor who had recovered from COVID-19. Specimen: CD4+ T cells from blood, cultured in vitro. The V gene is TRBV12-3 or TRBV12-4, the J gene TRBJ1-2; D is unclear. CDR3 DNA sequence: TGTGCCAGCAGTCCGGTTAGAACGGGCGGGGGCTACACCTTC. Amino acids: CASSPVRTGGGYTF.